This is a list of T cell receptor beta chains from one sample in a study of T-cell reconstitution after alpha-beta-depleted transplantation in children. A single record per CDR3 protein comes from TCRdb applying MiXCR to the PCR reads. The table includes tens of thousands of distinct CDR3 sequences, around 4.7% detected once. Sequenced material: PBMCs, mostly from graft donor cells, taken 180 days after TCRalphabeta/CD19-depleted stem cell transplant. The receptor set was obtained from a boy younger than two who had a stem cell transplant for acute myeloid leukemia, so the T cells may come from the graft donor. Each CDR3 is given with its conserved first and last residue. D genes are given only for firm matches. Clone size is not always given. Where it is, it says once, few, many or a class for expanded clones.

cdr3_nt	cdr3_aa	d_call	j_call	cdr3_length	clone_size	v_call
TGCGCCAGCGCGACAGGGGTTTCCTACAATGAGCAGTTCTTC	CASATGVSYNEQFF	TRBD1	TRBJ2-1	14	many	TRBV4-1
TGTGCCAGCAGTCCCGCCCGGGGCCCAGATACGCAGTATTTT	CASSPARGPDTQYF	NA	TRBJ2-3	14	NA	TRBV12-3/TRBV12-4
TGTGCCAGCAGTGAAAAGCCCCTCTCGGGATACGAGCAGTTCTTC	CASSEKPLSGYEQFF	NA	TRBJ2-1	15	many	TRBV2
TGTGCCAGCAGTTACCATCTAGCGGGGAGCCCGGATACGCAGTATTTT	CASSYHLAGSPDTQYF	TRBD2	TRBJ2-3	16	many	TRBV28
TGTGCCAGCAGCTTAGCGAGGGGGAGAAGGGGGTTTAACTATGGCTACACCTTC	CASSLARGRRGFNYGYTF	NA	TRBJ1-2	18	many	TRBV7-8
TGCGCCAGCAGTGATGTTGGGGCCAACGTCCTGACTTTC	CASSDVGANVLTF	NA	TRBJ2-6	13	few	TRBV10-1
TGCGCCAGCAGCTCCTCTCCACAGGGGGCGAACACCGGGGAGCTGTTTTTT	CASSSSPQGANTGELFF	TRBD1	TRBJ2-2	17	many	TRBV5-1
TGCAGTGCGACCCGACAGGGGCGGACTACAGACGGGGCCAACGTCCTGACTTTC	CSATRQGRTTDGANVLTF	TRBD1	TRBJ2-6	18	many	TRBV20-1
TGTGCCAGCACCGAGACTAGCATTGGCACAGATACGCAGTATTTT	CASTETSIGTDTQYF	TRBD2	TRBJ2-3	15	many	TRBV18
TGTGCCAGCGGCCCCGGGACAGGGAACTACAATGAGCAGTTCTTC	CASGPGTGNYNEQFF	TRBD1	TRBJ2-1	15	many	TRBV6-2/TRBV6-3
TGTGCCAGCAGGGGGGTGCCCGGGGAGCTGTTTTTT	CASRGVPGELFF	NA	TRBJ2-2	12	many	TRBV11-2
TGTGCCAGCAGTTTCGGGACAGGGCGGCTCGGCACTGAAGCTTTCTTT	CASSFGTGRLGTEAFF	TRBD1	TRBJ1-1	16	many	TRBV12-3/TRBV12-4
TGTGCCAGTAGTATTGGGGACACTCGCAATCAGCCCCAGCATTTT	CASSIGDTRNQPQHF	NA	TRBJ1-5	15	NA	TRBV19
TGCGCCAGCAGCTTGGACAGTCCAAACTATGGCTACACCTTC	CASSLDSPNYGYTF	NA	TRBJ1-2	14	many	TRBV5-1
TGTGCCAGCTCACCACCGGGGCAAGACACCGGGGAGCTGTTTTTT	CASSPPGQDTGELFF	NA	TRBJ2-2	15	many	TRBV18
TGTGCCAGCAGTTTGGTACAGGGGGGTGGGAATTCACCCCTCCACTTT	CASSLVQGGGNSPLHF	TRBD1	TRBJ1-6	16	many	TRBV12-3/TRBV12-4
TGTGCCAGCAGCTTAAGGGCTGAAGCTTTCTTT	CASSLRAEAFF	NA	TRBJ1-1	11	many	TRBV11-2
TGTGCCATCAGTCTACCGACCAGGGGTCGCGGGGGGGACAATGAGCAGTTCTTC	CAISLPTRGRGGDNEQFF	TRBD2	TRBJ2-1	18	few	TRBV10-3
TGTGCCAGCAGTTTAAGGACACCTGCGCGCTATGGCTACACCTTC	CASSLRTPARYGYTF	NA	TRBJ1-2	15	many	TRBV12-3/TRBV12-4
TGTGCCAGTAGTATTTACCGGGACTTTCTCACAGATACGCAGTATTTT	CASSIYRDFLTDTQYF	NA	TRBJ2-3	16	NA	TRBV19
TGTGCCAGCAGTCCTGGGGGCCCAGAGACGCAGTATTTT	CASSPGGPETQYF	NA	TRBJ2-3	13	many	TRBV12-3/TRBV12-4
TGTGCCAGCAGTTACGGGGATAGCTCCTATAATTCACCCCTCCACTTT	CASSYGDSSYNSPLHF	NA	TRBJ1-6	16	many	TRBV6-5
TGCGCCAGCAGCCCAGGACAGGGGGCCTATGGCTACACCTTC	CASSPGQGAYGYTF	TRBD1	TRBJ1-2	14	many	TRBV5-1
TGTGCCAGCAGCTTAGGGACTAGCTTCGGGGGGGAGACCCAGTACTTC	CASSLGTSFGGETQYF	TRBD2	TRBJ2-5	16	many	TRBV7-2
TGTGCCAGCTCACCACCGGCAGGGGCCAAAAACATTCAGTACTTC	CASSPPAGAKNIQYF	NA	TRBJ2-4	15	many	TRBV18
TGCGCCAGCAGCCCTCGGACAGGGGTAAACACCATATATTTT	CASSPRTGVNTIYF	TRBD1	TRBJ1-3	14	many	TRBV4-1
TGTGCCAGCAGCGGGACAGCCCTTGAAAAACTGTTTTTT	CASSGTALEKLFF	TRBD1	TRBJ1-4	13	many	TRBV28
TGTGCCAGCAGCGTAGGCGGGGTGTACAATGAGCAGTTCTTC	CASSVGGVYNEQFF	NA	TRBJ2-1	14	many	TRBV9
TGTGCCAGCAGACCCACGGGGGCCAATGAGCAGTTCTTC	CASRPTGANEQFF	NA	TRBJ2-1	13	many	TRBV12-3/TRBV12-4
TGCAGTGCTTCTCGGGACCGCTTCACAGATACGCAGTATTTT	CSASRDRFTDTQYF	NA	TRBJ2-3	14	many	TRBV20-1
TGTGCCTGGAGTGTCAGTGGGGACACTGAAGCTTTCTTT	CAWSVSGDTEAFF	NA	TRBJ1-1	13	many	TRBV30
TGTGCCACCAGTGATTTCGGACAGGAAACGCCGAACACCGGGGAGCTGTTTTTT	CATSDFGQETPNTGELFF	TRBD1	TRBJ2-2	18	many	TRBV24-1
TGTACCTTCAGTTTCGGTCAGGCCTATGGCTACACCTTC	CTFSFGQAYGYTF	NA	TRBJ1-2	13	NA	TRBV10-3
TGTGCCAGCAGCCCTTGGTTCACTGAAGCTTTCTTT	CASSPWFTEAFF	NA	TRBJ1-1	12	many	TRBV7-2
TGTGCCAGCAGCCCTGGCCGGGACAAAGAGACCCAGTACTTC	CASSPGRDKETQYF	NA	TRBJ2-5	14	many	TRBV12-3/TRBV12-4
TGCAGTGCTAGAGATCCGGGGCATGAGACCCAGTACTTC	CSARDPGHETQYF	NA	TRBJ2-5	13	many	TRBV20-1
TGTGCCAGTATTGCTAGCGGGGGCAACACAGATACGCAGTATTTT	CASIASGGNTDTQYF	TRBD2	TRBJ2-3	15	NA	TRBV19
TGTGCCAGCGGACAGGGCCCCGCTAGCTCCTACGAGCAGTACTTC	CASGQGPASSYEQYF	TRBD1	TRBJ2-7	15	many	TRBV18
TGCGCCAGCAGCCTGTCCCTGACAGGGGCAGGGGCTTTCTTT	CASSLSLTGAGAFF	TRBD1	TRBJ1-1	14	many	TRBV5-1
TGCGCCAGCAGCCCGAGGGCCGTATCCTACGAGCAGTACTTC	CASSPRAVSYEQYF	NA	TRBJ2-7	14	many	TRBV4-3
TGTGCCAGCAGCGTCGAAGGGGTCTTGGGAAACACCATATATTTT	CASSVEGVLGNTIYF	NA	TRBJ1-3	15	many	TRBV7-9
TGTGCCAGCAGCTTAGTACAGAAGACCCAAGAGACCCAGTACTTC	CASSLVQKTQETQYF	NA	TRBJ2-5	15	few	TRBV7-6